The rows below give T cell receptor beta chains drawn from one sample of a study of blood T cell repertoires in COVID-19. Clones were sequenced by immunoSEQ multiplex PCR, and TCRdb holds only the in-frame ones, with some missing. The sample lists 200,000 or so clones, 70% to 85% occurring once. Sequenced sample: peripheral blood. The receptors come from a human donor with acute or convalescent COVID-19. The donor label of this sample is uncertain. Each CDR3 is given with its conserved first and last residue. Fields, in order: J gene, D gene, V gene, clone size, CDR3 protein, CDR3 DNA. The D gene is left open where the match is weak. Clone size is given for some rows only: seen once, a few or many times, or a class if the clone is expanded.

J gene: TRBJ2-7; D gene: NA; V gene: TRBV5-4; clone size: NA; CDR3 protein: CASSQVDSYEQYF; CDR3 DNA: TGTGCCAGCAGCCAAGTCGACAGTTACGAGCAGTACTTC
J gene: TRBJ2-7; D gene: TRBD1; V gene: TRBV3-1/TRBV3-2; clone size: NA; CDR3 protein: CASSQEGGQGWEEQYF; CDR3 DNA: TGTGCCAGCAGCCAAGAGGGGGGACAGGGATGGGAAGAGCAGTACTTC
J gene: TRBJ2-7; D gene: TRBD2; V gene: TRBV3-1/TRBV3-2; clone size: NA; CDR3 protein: CASSRMGSGAYEQYF; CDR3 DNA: TGTGCCAGCAGCCGAATGGGGAGCGGGGCCTACGAGCAGTACTTC
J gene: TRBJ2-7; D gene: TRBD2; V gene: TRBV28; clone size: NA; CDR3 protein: CASSLSTSGSYEQYF; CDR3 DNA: TGTGCCAGCAGTTTAAGCACTAGCGGATCCTACGAGCAGTACTTC
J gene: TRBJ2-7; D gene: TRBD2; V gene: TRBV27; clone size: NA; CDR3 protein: CASSFLAGSPYEQYF; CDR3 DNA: TGTGCCAGCAGTTTCCTAGCGGGAAGCCCCTACGAGCAGTACTTC
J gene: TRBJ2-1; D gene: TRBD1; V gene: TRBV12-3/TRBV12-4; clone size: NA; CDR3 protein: CASSRDRDDEQFF; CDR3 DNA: TGTGCCAGCAGTCGGGACAGGGACGATGAGCAGTTCTTC
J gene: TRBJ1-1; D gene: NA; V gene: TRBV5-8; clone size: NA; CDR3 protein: CASSLVLHRPTNTEAFF; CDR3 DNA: TGTGCCAGCAGCTTGGTTCTCCACAGGCCTACGAACACTGAAGCTTTCTTT
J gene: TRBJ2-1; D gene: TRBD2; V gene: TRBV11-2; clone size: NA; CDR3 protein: CASRTSGLGNEQFF; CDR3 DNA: TGTGCCAGCAGGACTAGCGGGTTGGGGAATGAGCAGTTCTTC
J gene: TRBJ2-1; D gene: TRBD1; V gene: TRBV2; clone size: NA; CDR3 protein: CASRKRPGQGINEQFF; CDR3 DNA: TGTGCCAGCAGGAAGCGGCCGGGACAGGGTATCAATGAGCAGTTCTTC
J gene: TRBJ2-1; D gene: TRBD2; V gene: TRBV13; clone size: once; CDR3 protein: CASSLLLLSGNEQFF; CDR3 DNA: TGTGCCAGCAGCTTATTATTACTTAGCGGGAATGAGCAGTTCTTC
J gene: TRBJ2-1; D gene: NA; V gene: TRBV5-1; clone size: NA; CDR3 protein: CASSSILFTSEQFF; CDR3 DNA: TGCGCCAGCAGCTCGATCCTTTTTACTAGCGAGCAGTTCTTC
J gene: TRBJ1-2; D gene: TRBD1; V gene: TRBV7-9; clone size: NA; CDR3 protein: CASSVTGNVEGYTF; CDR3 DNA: TGTGCCAGCAGCGTGACAGGGAACGTCGAAGGCTACACCTTC
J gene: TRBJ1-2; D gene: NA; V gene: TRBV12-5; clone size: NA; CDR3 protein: CASGLNFYGYTF; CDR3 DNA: TGTGCTAGTGGTTTGAACTTCTATGGCTACACCTTC
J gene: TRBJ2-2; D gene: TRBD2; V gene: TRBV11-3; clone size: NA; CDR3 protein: CASSSGASGRRDTGELFF; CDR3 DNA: TGTGCCAGCAGCTCGGGGGCTAGCGGGAGGAGGGACACCGGGGAGCTGTTTTTT
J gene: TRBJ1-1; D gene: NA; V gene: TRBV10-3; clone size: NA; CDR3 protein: CAIELSREGREDRAFF; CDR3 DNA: TGTGCCATCGAACTTAGTCGTGAGGGGAGGGAAGATAGAGCTTTCTTT
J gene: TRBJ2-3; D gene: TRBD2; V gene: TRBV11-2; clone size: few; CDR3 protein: CASFERGRTDTQYF; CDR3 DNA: TGTGCCAGCTTTGAGCGGGGACGCACAGATACGCAGTATTTT
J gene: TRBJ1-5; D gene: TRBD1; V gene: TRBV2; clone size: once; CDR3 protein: CASSAGQGPIRNQPQHF; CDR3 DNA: TGTGCCAGCAGTGCCGGACAGGGGCCTATACGCAATCAGCCCCAGCATTTT
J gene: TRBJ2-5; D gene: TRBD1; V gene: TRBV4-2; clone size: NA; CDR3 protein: CASSQRTGEETQYF; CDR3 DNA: TGTGCCAGCAGCCAGAGGACAGGAGAAGAGACCCAGTACTTC
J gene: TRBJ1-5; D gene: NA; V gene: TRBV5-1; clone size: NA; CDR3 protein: CASSLARVQGEPQHF; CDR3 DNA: TGCGCCAGCAGCTTGGCCAGGGTCCAAGGGGAGCCCCAGCATTTT
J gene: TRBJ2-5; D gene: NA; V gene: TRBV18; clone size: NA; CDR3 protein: CASSPLGAQETQYF; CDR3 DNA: TGTGCCAGCTCACCACTGGGAGCCCAAGAGACCCAGTACTTC
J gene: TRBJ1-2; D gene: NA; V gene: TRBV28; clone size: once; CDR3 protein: CASTKTALGYTF; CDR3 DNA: TGTGCCAGCACCAAGACAGCTTTAGGCTACACCTTC
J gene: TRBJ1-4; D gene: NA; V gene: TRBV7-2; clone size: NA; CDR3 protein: CASSPHRAEKLFF; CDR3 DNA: TGTGCCAGCAGCCCCCACAGGGCTGAAAAACTGTTTTTT
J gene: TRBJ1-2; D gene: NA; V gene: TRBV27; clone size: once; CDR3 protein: CASSLRFNYGYTF; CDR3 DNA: TGTGCCAGCAGTTTACGGTTTAACTATGGCTACACCTTC
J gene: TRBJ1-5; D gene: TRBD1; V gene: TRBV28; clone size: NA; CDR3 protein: CASRLLRGQGRNQPQHF; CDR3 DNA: TGTGCCAGCAGACTACTCAGGGGGCAGGGGAGGAATCAGCCCCAGCATTTT
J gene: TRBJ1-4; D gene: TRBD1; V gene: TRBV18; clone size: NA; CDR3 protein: CASSLTGQLISNEKLFF; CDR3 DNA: TGTGCCAGCTCACTAACGGGACAGCTTATCTCTAATGAAAAACTGTTTTTT
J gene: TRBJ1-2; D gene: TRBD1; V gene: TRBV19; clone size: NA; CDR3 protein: CASRGPGQSFYGYTF; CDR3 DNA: TGTGCCAGTAGGGGACCGGGACAGTCCTTCTATGGCTACACCTTC
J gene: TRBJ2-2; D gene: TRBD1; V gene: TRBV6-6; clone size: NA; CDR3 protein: CASSAVDRGSGELFF; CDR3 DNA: TGTGCCAGCAGCGCTGTCGACAGGGGGAGCGGGGAGCTGTTTTTT
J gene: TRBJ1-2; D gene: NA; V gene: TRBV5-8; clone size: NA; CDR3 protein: CASRPGGIGYGYTF; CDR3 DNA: TGTGCCTCCCGCCCGGGGGGTATAGGCTATGGCTACACCTTC
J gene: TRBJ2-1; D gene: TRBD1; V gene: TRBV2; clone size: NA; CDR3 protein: CASRGTGSYNEQFF; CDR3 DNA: TGTGCCAGCAGGGGGACAGGGTCCTACAATGAGCAGTTCTTC
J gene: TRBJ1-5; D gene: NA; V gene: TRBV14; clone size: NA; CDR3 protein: CASSQLQGRNQPQHF; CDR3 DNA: TGTGCCAGCAGCCAGTTACAGGGTCGCAATCAGCCCCAGCATTTT
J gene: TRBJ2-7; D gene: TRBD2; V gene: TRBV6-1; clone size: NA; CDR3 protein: CASSYGTSGYEQYF; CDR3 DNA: TGTGCCAGCAGTTATGGGACTAGCGGCTACGAGCAGTACTTC
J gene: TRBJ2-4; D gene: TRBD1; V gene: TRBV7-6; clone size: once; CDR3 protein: CASSPQGGQVANIQYF; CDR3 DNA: TGTGCCAGCAGCCCACAGGGGGGACAGGTAGCCAACATTCAGTACTTC
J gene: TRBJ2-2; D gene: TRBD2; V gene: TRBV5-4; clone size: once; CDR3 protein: CASSLAGQRGNTGELFF; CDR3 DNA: TGTGCCAGCAGCTTGGCGGGTCAGCGGGGAAACACCGGGGAGCTGTTTTTT
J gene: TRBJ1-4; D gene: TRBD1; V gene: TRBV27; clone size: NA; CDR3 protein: CASRQQGADKLFF; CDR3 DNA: TGTGCCAGCAGGCAGCAGGGGGCGGACAAACTGTTTTTT
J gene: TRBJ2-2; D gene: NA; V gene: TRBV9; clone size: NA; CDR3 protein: CASSVAEVDGELFF; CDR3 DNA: TGTGCCAGCAGCGTAGCTGAGGTTGACGGGGAGCTGTTTTTT
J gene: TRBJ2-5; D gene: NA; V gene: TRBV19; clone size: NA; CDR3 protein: CASSTNPPGPKGETQYF; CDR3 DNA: TGTGCCAGTAGTACAAACCCTCCGGGCCCTAAGGGGGAGACCCAGTACTTC
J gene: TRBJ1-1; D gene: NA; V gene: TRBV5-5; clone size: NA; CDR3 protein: CASSPGGWNTEAFF; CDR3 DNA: TGTGCCAGCAGCCCCGGGGGTTGGAACACTGAAGCTTTCTTT
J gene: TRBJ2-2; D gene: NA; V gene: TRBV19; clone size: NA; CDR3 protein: CASSIGAGSVTGELFF; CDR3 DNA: TGTGCCAGTAGTATAGGGGCAGGGTCTGTCACCGGGGAGCTGTTTTTT
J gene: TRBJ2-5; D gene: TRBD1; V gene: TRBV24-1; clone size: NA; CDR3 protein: CATSQGGQGAHETQYF; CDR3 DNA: TGTGCCACCAGTCAAGGGGGGCAGGGGGCGCATGAGACCCAGTACTTC
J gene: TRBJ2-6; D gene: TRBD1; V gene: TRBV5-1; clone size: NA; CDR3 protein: CASSRDSNTGANVLTF; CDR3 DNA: TGCGCCAGCAGCCGGGACAGTAACACTGGGGCCAACGTCCTGACTTTC
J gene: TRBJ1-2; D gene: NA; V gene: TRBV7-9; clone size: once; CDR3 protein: CASSLASERYGYTF; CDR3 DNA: TGTGCCAGCAGCTTAGCGAGTGAGAGATATGGCTACACCTTC
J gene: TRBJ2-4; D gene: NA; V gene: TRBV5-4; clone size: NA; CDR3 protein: CASSYITLGARDKNIQYF; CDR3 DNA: TGTGCCAGCAGCTACATAACCCTGGGGGCGAGGGACAAAAACATTCAGTACTTC
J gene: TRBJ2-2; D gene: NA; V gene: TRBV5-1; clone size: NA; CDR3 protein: CASSLSSDTGELFF; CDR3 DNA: TGCGCCAGCAGCCTGTCTAGCGACACCGGGGAGCTGTTTTTT
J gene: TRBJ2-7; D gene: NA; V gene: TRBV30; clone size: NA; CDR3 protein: CAWSVRSPPDEQYF; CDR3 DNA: TGTGCCTGGAGTGTACGTAGTCCCCCGGACGAGCAGTACTTC
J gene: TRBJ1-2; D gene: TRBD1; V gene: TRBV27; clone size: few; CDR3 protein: CASSAGTGSYYGYTF; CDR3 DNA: TGTGCCAGCAGTGCCGGGACAGGGAGTTACTATGGCTACACCTTC
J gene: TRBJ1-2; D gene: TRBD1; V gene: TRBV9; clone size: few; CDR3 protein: CASSVDLDRGYGYTF; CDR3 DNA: TGTGCCAGCAGCGTAGATCTGGACAGGGGGTATGGCTACACCTTC
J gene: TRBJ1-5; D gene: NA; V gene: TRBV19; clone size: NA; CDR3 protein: CASSIEQGRNQPQHF; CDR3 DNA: TGTGCCAGTAGTATAGAACAGGGAAGGAATCAGCCCCAGCATTTT
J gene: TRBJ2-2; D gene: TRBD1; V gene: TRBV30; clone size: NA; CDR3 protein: CASAGTQGVAGELFF; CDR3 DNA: TGTGCCTCTGCAGGGACCCAGGGGGTGGCCGGGGAGCTGTTTTTT